The table lists the clone carrying this T cell receptor beta chain with a count of one. The CDR3 is 15 residues long. The ends were cut back, 3 bases at V and 2 bases at J, with 13 bases in the middle. Germline CDR1 reads MGHRA; CDR2 reads YSYEKL. The protocol was immunoSEQ multiplex PCR, while the TCRdb copy is restricted to in-frame clones and leaves out a portion. The data contain approximately 250,000 clones, around 85% of them singletons. The data were obtained in a study of blood T cell repertoires in COVID-19. About the study: Acute and convalescent COVID-19 specimens originated in the United States, Italy and Spain. Sources were T cells, B-cell-depleted T cells, or PBMCs; the material itself was cDNA or gDNA.

This TCR derives from a man over 45 with COVID-19, enrolled during active disease. The gene calls are TRBV4-1 and TRBJ2-5; weak D call: TRBD2 (6 bases). Material for sequencing was peripheral blood. This CDR3 reads CASSQMIGTQETQYF. The CDR3, as DNA: TGCGCCAGCAGCCAGATGATCGGGACTCAAGAGACCCAGTACTTC.